This T cell receptor (beta chain) was sequenced in a study of CD8 T cells in ankylosing spondylitis listed by TCRdb under 2017. Notes on the research overall: The study profiled T cell receptor beta repertoires in healthy donors and ankylosing spondylitis patients to find disease-linked TCR variants. Peripheral blood samples were taken, and synovial fluid was additionally collected from ankylosing spondylitis patients. The full study cohort comprised about 23 ankylosing spondylitis patients and around 100 healthy donors.

As regards this clonotype: Its antigen remains undetermined. No base-level quality is on record; no much larger clone is a single base apart.

Overall study results and their limits: A CD8+ phenotype was shown by the disease-linked clones, which were found at relatively low frequencies in peripheral blood. Some motif variants had previously been reported in the synovial fluid and blood of reactive arthritis patients, which suggests shared mechanisms of disease initiation. A TCR beta motif of roughly 8 highly homologous amino acid variants appeared characteristic of blood from ankylosing spondylitis patients. According to the report, matched synovial fluid samples from ankylosing spondylitis patients were significantly enriched for the disease-linked clones.

Sequences SGHTA (CDR1) and FQGNSA (CDR2) are obtained from the germline V gene. From its cysteine to its phenylalanine, the CDR3 spans 15 amino acids. Kept here is only the CDR3 DNA, which spans 45 bases and is read in frame from base 1. V is clipped by 5 bases and J by 0 bases, and the sequence between their germline boundaries is 11 bases long. The sequencing machine was an Illumina HiSeq 2500. TCR beta libraries were prepared by quantitative 5'-RACE with molecular barcodes. As for the authors' bioinformatics: A new computational method, built on a probabilistic model of VDJ rearrangement, was used to identify disease-linked TCR variants. TCRdb ran its own pipeline on the public reads, namely fastp trimming at Q25 and MiXCR clone calling, and kept in-frame beta chains. Each entry is one CDR3 protein sequence, shown with its most common DNA and genes. It is TCRdb's table, rather than the study itself, that gives the V and J calls and clone size. The sample table lists some 840,000 distinct CDR3 sequences, approximately 12% of them with a count of one. The ten top clones hold about 0.5% of the sample.

The chain couples TRBV7-2 to TRBJ1-3; too little of a D gene remains to name it. The TCR sequence derives from a male donor with ankylosing spondylitis. Specimen: blood, either unsorted or a sorted T cell fraction (not recorded which). In nucleotides, the sequence is TGTGCCAGCAGCCTTAGACTCAGCTCTGGAAACACCATATATTTT. It is translated as CASSLRLSSGNTIYF.